These 19 T cell receptor beta chains came from one sample sequenced in a study of CXCR3-negative and CXCR3-positive naive CD8 T cells. The authors prepared UMI-labeled TRB cDNA libraries by 5' RACE. TCRdb re-called the 5' RACE reads and shows each CDR3 protein once, DNA omitted. The repertoire table contains approximately 100,000 distinct CDR3 sequences. Sequenced material: naive CXCR3- CD8+ T cells from blood. Subset reported: CD45RO-CCR7+CD27+CD95- naive CD8+ T cells lacking CXCR3 (TNR3-). These receptor sequences come from a human donor in good health. Some clones in this sample may be carry-over from other donors' samples.

The V and J genes are TRBV7-9 and TRBJ2-3; TCRdb picks TRBD1, but there is no DNA to check that call. The CDR3 is made up of 16 amino acids. The germline CDR1 and CDR2 sequences are SEHNR and FQNEAQ (reference sequence). The CDR3 loop is CASSPMKPVEGDTQYF. The full variable domain, rest sourced from reference TRBV7-9 and TRBJ2-3, is DTGVSQNPRHKITKRGQNVTFRCDPISEHNRLYWYRQTLGQGPEFLTYFQNEAQLEKSRLLSDRFSAERPKGSFSTLEIQRTEQGDSAMYLCASSPMKPVEGDTQYFGPGTRLTVL.

The chain joins TRBV7-2 to TRBJ2-1; the D call from TCRdb, TRBD1, cannot be confirmed without DNA. The V gene's germline CDR1 is SGHTA and CDR2 FQGNSA. CDR3 size: 15 residues. CDR3 loop: CASSLRLAGHNEQFF.

The J gene is TRBJ2-7, the V gene TRBV7-9; TCRdb returns TRBD2, unconfirmable since there is no DNA. The CDR3 extends over 15 amino acids. CDR1 is SEHNR and CDR2 is FQNEAQ in the germline V gene (reference sequence). CDR3 protein: CASSSPAGSSYEQYF.

This CDR3 reads CASSQGHQYQETQYF. The chain has TRBV5-1 and TRBJ2-5; TCRdb's assignment of TRBD1 cannot be checked, as there is no DNA. The CDR3 covers 15 residues. Germline V gene sequence: CDR1 SGHRS, CDR2 YFSETQ.

The chain recombines TRBV7-8 with TRBJ2-1; absent DNA, TCRdb's TRBD1 call cannot be checked. CDR1 SGHVS and CDR2 FQNEAQ come from the germline V gene. This CDR3 is built from 13 residues. The CDR3 protein is CASSSSDNNEQFF.

This chain links TRBV29-1 with TRBJ2-1. Germline CDR1 SQVTM, CDR2 ANQGSEA. The CDR3 is made up of 12 amino acids. CDR3 sequence: CSVEGLANEQFF.

The gene calls are TRBV28 and TRBJ2-1; as DNA is missing, the TRBD1 call by TCRdb cannot be tested. Germline assignment: CDR1 MDHEN and CDR2 SYDVKM. This CDR3 spans 17 amino acids. The CDR3 sequence is CASSPWTGGSSYNEQFF.

This sequence joins TRBV14 and TRBJ1-2; TCRdb calls TRBD1, which cannot be checked without DNA. The germline V gene encodes CDR1 SGHDN and CDR2 FVKESK. The CDR3 extends over 13 amino acids. This CDR3 reads CASSQGQHYGYTF.

The chain recombines TRBV5-1 with TRBJ2-1; without DNA, the TCRdb call of TRBD2 cannot be checked. CDR1 is SGHRS and CDR2 is YFSETQ in the germline V gene. The CDR3 extends over 18 amino acids. The chain's CDR3 is CASSLGDELAGAYNEQFF.

V gene TRBV5-4 combines with J gene TRBJ1-1; TCRdb picks TRBD1, but there is no DNA to check that call. Looked up from germline, CDR1 is SGHNT and CDR2 is YYREEE (reference sequence). This CDR3 has 14 amino acids. CDR3 in amino acids: CASSLAGGEAEAFF.

V is TRBV5-6 and J is TRBJ1-5; the D gene TCRdb calls, TRBD1, cannot be checked with no DNA. CDR1 SGHDT and CDR2 YYEEEE come from the germline V gene. The CDR3 covers 18 residues. The CDR3 spells CASSLMGNDRGLGQPQHF.

J is TRBJ2-7 and V is TRBV5-1. The germline gives CDR1 SGHRS, CDR2 YFSETQ. This CDR3 is built from 13 residues. The chain's CDR3 is CASSLEASYEQYF.

The J gene is TRBJ2-1, the V gene TRBV9. CDR1 and CDR2 (germline): SGDLS, YYNGEE. The CDR3 loop spans 16 amino acids. The CDR3 spells CASSVDSLGSYNEQFF. Filled out from reference TRBV9 and TRBJ2-1, the complete variable domain reads DSGVTQTPKHLITATGQRVTLRCSPRSGDLSVYWYQQSLDQGLQFLIQYYNGEERAKGNILERFSAQQFPDLHSELNLSSLELGDSALYFCASSVDSLGSYNEQFFGPGTRLTVL.

This sequence joins TRBV28 and TRBJ2-6. The CDR3 is 12 amino acids. Germline assignment: CDR1 MDHEN and CDR2 SYDVKM. This CDR3 reads CAESTGANVLTF.

The chain couples TRBV4-2 to TRBJ2-7; TCRdb's assignment of TRBD2 cannot be checked, as there is no DNA. Germline CDR1 LGHNA, CDR2 YNFKEQ. The CDR3 is made up of 15 amino acids. This chain's CDR3 is CASSPLAGGPYEQYF.

This sequence joins TRBV20-1 and TRBJ1-2; TCRdb's assignment of TRBD1 cannot be checked, as there is no DNA. Germline CDR1 DFQATT, CDR2 SNEGSKA (reference sequence). The length of the CDR3 is 15 residues. This CDR3 reads CSARGTGEPTYGYTF.

The rearrangement uses TRBV7-8 and TRBJ1-3. The CDR3 contains 17 residues. Germline CDR1 and CDR2: SGHVS and FQNEAQ. This chain's CDR3 is CASSSTLALESGNTIYF.

V usage is TRBV7-9 and J usage is TRBJ2-3. From germline, CDR1 is SEHNR and CDR2 FQNEAQ (reference sequence). This CDR3 has 14 amino acids. CDR3 region: CASSLDATTDTQYF.

The chain combines TRBV29-1 with TRBJ2-7; TCRdb indicates TRBD2, and absent DNA this call remains unverified. The V gene's germline CDR1 is SQVTM and CDR2 ANQGSEA. CDR3 size: 13 residues. CDR3 sequence reads: CSVSLVQINEQYF.